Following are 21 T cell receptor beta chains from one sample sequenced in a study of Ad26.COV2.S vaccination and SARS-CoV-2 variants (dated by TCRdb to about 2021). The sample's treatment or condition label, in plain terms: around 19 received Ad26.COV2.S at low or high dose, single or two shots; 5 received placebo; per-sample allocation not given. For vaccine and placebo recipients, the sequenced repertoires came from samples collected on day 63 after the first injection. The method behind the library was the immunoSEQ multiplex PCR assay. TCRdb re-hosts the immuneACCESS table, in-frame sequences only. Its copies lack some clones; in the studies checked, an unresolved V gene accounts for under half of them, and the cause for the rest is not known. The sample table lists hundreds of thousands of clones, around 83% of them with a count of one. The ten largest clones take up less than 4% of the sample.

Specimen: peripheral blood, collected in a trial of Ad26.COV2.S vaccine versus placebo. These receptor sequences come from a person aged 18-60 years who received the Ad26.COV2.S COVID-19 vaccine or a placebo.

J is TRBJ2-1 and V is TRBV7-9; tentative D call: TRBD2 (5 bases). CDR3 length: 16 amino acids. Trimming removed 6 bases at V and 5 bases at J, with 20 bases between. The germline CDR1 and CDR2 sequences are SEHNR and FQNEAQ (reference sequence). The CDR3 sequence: CASRALRELPHNEQFF. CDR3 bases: TGTGCCAGCAGAGCTCTAAGGGAGCTGCCCCACAATGAGCAGTTCTTC.

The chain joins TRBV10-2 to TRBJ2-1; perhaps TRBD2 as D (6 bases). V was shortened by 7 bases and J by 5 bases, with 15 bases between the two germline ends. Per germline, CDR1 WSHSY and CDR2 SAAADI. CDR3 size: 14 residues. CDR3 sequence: CASIPLGLNNEQFF. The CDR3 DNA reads TGCGCCAGCATACCTCTGGGACTTAACAATGAGCAGTTCTTC.

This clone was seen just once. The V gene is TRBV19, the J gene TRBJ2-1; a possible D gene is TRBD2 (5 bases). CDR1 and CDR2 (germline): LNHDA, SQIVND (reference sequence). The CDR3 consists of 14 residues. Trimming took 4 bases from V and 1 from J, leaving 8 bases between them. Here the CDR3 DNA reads TGTGCCAGTAGTAAGCTAGCATCCTACAATGAGCAGTTCTTC. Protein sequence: CASSKLASYNEQFF.

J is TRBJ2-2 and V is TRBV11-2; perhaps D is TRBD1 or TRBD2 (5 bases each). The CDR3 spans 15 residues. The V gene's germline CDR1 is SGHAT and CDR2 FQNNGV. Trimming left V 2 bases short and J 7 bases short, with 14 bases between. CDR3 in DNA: TGTGCCAGCAGCTTATCTGCAGGGAGTAACGGGGAGCTGTTTTTT. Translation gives CASSLSAGSNGELFF. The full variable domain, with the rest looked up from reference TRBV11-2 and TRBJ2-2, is EAGVAQSPRYKIIEKRQSVAFWCNPISGHATLYWYQQILGQGPKLLIQFQNNGVVDDSQLPKDRFSAERLKGVDSTLKIQPAKLEDSAVYLCASSLSAGSNGELFFGEGSRLTVL.

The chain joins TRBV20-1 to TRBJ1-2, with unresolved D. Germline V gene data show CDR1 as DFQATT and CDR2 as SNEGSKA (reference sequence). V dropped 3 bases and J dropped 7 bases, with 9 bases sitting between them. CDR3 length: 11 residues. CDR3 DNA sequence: TGCAGTGCTAGGTCGGCTCTTGGCTACACCTTC. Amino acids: CSARSALGYTF.

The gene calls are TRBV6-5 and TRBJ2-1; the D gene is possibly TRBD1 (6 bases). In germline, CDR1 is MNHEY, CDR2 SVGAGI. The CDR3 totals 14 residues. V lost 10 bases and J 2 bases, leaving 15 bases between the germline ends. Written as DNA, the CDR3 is TGTGCCATCCAAGGGGGTGTTACCTACAATGAGCAGTTCTTC. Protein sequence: CAIQGGVTYNEQFF.

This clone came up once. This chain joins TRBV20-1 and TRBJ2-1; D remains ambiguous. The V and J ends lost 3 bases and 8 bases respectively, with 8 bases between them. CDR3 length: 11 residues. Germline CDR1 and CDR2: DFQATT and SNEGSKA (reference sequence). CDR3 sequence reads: CSARRADEQFF. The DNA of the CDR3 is TGCAGTGCTAGGCGAGCTGATGAGCAGTTCTTC.

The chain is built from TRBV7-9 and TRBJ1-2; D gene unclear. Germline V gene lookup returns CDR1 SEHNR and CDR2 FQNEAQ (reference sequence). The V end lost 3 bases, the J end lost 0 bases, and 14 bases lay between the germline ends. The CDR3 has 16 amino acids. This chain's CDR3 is CASSFGGTLANYGYTF. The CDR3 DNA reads TGTGCCAGCAGCTTTGGCGGAACCTTAGCTAACTATGGCTACACCTTC.

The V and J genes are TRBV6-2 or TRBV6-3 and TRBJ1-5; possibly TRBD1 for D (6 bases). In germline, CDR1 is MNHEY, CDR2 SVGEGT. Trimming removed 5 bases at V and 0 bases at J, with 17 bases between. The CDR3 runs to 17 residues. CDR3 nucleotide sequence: TGTGCCAGCAGTCCCAGGGGTCCATCGTCTAGCAATCAGCCCCAGCATTTT. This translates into CASSPRGPSSSNQPQHF.

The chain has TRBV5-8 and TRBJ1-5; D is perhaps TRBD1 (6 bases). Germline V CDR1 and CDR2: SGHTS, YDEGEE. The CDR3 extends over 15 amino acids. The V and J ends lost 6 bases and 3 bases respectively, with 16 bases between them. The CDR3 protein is CASTKEGGSNQPQHF. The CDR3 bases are TGTGCCAGCACCAAGGAGGGGGGTTCCAATCAGCCCCAGCATTTT.

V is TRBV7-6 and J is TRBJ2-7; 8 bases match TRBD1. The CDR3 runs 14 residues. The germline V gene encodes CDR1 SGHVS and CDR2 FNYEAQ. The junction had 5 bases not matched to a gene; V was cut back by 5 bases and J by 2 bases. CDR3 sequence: CASSQTGGTYEQYF. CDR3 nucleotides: TGTGCCAGCAGCCAAACAGGGGGAACCTACGAGCAGTACTTC.

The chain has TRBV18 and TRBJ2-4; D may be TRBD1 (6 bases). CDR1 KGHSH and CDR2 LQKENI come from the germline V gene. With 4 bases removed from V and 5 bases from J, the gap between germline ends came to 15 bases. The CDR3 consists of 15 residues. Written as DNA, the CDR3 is TGTGCCAGCTCACTTTCGTTGGGGGCAGAAAACATTCAGTACTTC. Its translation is CASSLSLGAENIQYF. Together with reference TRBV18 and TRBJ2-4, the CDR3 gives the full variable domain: NAGVMQNPRHLVRRRGQEARLRCSPMKGHSHVYWYRQLPEEGLKFMVYLQKENIIDESGMPKERFSAEFPKEGPSILRIQQVVRGDSAAYFCASSLSLGAENIQYFGAGTRLSVL.

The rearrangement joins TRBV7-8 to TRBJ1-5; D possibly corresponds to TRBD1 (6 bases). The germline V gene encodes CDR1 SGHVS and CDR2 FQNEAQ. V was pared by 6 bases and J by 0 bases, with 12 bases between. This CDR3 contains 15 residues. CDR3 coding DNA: TGTGCCAGCAGATGGCTCAGGGGTAGCAATCAGCCCCAGCATTTT. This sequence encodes CASRWLRGSNQPQHF.

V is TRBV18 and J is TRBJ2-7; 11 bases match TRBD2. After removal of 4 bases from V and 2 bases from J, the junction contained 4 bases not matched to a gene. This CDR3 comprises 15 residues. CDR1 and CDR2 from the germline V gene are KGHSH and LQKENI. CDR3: CASSLLAGGAYEQYF. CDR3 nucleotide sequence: TGTGCCAGCTCACTGCTAGCGGGAGGTGCCTACGAGCAGTACTTC.

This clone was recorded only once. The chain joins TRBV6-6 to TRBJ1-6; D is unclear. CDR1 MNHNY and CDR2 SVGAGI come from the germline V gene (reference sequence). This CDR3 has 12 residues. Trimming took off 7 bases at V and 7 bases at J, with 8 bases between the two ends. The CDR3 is CASKPMNSPLHF. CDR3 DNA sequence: TGTGCCAGCAAGCCGATGAATTCACCCCTCCACTTT.

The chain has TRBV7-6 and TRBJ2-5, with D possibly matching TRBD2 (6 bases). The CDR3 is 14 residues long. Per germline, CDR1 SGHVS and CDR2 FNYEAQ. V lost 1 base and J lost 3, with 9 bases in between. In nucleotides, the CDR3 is TGTGCCAGCAGCTTAGTTACGGGGGAAGAGACCCAGTACTTC. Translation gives CASSLVTGEETQYF.

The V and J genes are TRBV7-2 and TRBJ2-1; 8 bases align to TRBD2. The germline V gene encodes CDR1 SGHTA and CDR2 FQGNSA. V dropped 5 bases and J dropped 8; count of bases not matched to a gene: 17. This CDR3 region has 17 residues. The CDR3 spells CASSPQVTGTSIHEQFF. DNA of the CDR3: TGTGCCAGCAGCCCCCAGGTGACCGGGACTAGTATACATGAGCAGTTCTTC.

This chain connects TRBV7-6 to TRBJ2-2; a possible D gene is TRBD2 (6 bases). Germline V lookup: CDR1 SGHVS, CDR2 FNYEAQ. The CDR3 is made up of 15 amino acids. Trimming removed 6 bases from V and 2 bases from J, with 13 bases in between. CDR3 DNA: TGTGCCAGCAGTCCTGAGACTAGAAACACCGGGGAGCTGTTTTTT. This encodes CASSPETRNTGELFF.

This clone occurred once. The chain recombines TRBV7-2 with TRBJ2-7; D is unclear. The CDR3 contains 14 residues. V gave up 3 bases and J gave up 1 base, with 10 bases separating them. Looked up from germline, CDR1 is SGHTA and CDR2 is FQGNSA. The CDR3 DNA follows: TGTGCCAGCAGCTTGGTGGGGTCTTCCTACGAGCAGTACTTC. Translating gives CASSLVGSSYEQYF.

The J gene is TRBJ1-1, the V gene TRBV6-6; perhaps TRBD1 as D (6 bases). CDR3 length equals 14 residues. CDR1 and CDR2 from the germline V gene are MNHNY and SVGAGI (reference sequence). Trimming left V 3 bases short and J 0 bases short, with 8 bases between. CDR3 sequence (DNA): TGTGCCAGCAGTTATGGGACATTGAACACTGAAGCTTTCTTT. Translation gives CASSYGTLNTEAFF.

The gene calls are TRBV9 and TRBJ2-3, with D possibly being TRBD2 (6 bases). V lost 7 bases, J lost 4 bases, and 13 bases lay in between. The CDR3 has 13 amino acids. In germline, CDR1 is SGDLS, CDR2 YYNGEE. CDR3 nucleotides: TGTGCCAGCGCCGGGACTCGTTCAGATACGCAGTATTTT. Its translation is CASAGTRSDTQYF.